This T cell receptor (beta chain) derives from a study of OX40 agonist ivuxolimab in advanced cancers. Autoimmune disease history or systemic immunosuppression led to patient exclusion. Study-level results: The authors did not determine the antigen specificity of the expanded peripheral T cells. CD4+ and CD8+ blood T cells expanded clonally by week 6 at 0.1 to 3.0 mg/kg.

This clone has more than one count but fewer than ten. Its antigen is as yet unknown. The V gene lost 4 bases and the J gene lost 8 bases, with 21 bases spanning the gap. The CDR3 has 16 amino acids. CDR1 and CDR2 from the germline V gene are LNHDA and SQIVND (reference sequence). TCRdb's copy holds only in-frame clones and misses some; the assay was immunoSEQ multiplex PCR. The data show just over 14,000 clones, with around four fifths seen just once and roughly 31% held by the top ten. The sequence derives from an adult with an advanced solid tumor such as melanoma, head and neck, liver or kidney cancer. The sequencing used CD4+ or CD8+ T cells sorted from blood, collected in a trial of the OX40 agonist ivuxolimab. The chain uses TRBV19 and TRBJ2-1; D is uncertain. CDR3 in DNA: TGTGCCAGTAGTAGAGGACCTGGAGATTTCCGCGATGAGCAGTTCTTC. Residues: CASSRGPGDFRDEQFF.